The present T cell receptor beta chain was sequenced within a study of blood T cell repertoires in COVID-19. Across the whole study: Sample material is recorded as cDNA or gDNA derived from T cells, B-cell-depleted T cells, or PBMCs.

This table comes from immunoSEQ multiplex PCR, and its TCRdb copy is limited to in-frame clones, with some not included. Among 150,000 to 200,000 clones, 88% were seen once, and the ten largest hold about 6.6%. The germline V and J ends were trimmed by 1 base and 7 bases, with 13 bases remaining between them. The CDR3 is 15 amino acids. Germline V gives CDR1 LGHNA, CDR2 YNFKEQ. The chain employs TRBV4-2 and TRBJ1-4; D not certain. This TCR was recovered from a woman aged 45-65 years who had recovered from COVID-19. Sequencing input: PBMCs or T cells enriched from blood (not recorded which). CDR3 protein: CASSQGGLSIEKLFF. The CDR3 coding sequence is TGTGCCAGCAGCCAAGGAGGTCTCTCCATTGAAAAACTGTTTTTT.